This T cell receptor (beta chain) came from a study of metastatic and nonmetastatic thyroid tumors. Looking at the study overall: Where malignant and benign thyroid patients were concerned, repertoires were compared across blood and tumor or nodule tissue. General study results and limits: As reported, TCR beta diversity in blood and tumor was significantly higher in malignant thyroid tumors than in benign nodules.

CDR1 and CDR2 from the germline V gene are GTSNPN and SVGIG (reference sequence). The ends lost 2 bases at V and 0 bases at J; junction bases unmatched: 6. The CDR3 loop spans 15 amino acids. Original handling: The study's classifier, a distant-metastasis tool for papillary thyroid cancer, was built using CDR3 differences across clinicopathological groups. TCRdb ran MiXCR on the PCR reads. The V and J calls, along with clone size, are taken from TCRdb and not from the paper's own processing. The data show 11,000 or so clones, more than 25% seen once. In regard to this clone: Its target is unknown.

Each patient went into thyroid surgery without having received any treatment. The sequenced sample was tumor tissue. This receptor was obtained from a female donor with papillary thyroid cancer or a benign thyroid nodule (not recorded which). Some clones in this sample may be carry-over from other donors' samples. The rearrangement links TRBV30 to TRBJ1-1; 7 nucleotides line up with TRBD1. The CDR3 protein is CAWSLGGTVNTEAFF. CDR3 coding DNA: TGTGCCTGGAGTTTAGGAGGGACAGTGAACACTGAAGCTTTCTTT.